This T cell receptor beta chain was sequenced during a study of shared clonotypes between healthy human individuals. Sequencing used immunoSEQ multiplex PCR; TCRdb keeps in-frame clones, though not all of them. Counted here are millions of clones, approximately 95% occurring once; the ten biggest clones make up 0.1% to 0.15%. Germline V gene lookup returns CDR1 KGHSH and CDR2 LQKENI. V was shortened by 3 bases and J by 5 bases, with 17 bases between the two germline ends. The CDR3 runs 17 residues. Donors comprised healthy HIV-negative adults lacking recent acute infections or vaccinations. The TCR originated in a man between 18 and 29 years old in good health. Input material: naive CD4+ T cells sorted from blood. Subset meaning: CD45RA+ positively selected. The chain combines TRBV18 with TRBJ1-6; no reliable D call. For the CDR3, the DNA is TGTGCCAGCTCACCGTCGACTGCGCTCATGGATAATTCACCCCTCCACTTT. Protein: CASSPSTALMDNSPLHF.